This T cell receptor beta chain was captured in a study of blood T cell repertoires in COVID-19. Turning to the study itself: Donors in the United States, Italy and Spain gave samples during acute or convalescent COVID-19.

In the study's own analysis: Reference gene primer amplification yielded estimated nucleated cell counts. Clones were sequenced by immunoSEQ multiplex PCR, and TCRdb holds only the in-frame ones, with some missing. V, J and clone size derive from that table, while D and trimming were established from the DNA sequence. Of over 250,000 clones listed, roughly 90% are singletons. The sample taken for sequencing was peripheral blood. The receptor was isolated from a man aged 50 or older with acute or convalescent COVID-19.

As DNA, the CDR3 is TGCGCCAGCAGCCGAGGGGTGGGGGCCCAAGAGACCCAGTACTTC. It encodes CASSRGVGAQETQYF. The V gene is TRBV5-1, the J gene TRBJ2-5; weak D call: TRBD1 (6 bases). CDR3 length: 15 residues. CDR1 SGHRS and CDR2 YFSETQ come from the germline V gene. V dropped 4 bases and J dropped 1 base, with 14 bases sitting between them.